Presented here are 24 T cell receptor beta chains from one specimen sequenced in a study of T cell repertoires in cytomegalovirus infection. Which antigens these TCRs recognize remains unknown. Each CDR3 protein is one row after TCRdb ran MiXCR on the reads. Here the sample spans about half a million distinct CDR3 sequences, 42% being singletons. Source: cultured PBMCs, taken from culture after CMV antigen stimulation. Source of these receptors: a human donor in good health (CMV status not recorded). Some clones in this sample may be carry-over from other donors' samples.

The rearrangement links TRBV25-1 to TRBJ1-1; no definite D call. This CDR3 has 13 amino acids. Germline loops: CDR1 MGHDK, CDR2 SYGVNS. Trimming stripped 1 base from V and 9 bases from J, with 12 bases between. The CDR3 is CASSESGRAKAFF. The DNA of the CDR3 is TGTGCCAGCAGTGAATCGGGGAGGGCAAAAGCTTTCTTT.

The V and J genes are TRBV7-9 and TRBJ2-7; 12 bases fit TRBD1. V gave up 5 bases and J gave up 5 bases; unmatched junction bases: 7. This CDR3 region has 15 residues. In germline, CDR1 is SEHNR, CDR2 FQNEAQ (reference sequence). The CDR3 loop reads CASSRAGTGGDEQYF. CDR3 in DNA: TGTGCCAGCAGCCGTGCCGGGACAGGGGGCGACGAGCAGTACTTC.

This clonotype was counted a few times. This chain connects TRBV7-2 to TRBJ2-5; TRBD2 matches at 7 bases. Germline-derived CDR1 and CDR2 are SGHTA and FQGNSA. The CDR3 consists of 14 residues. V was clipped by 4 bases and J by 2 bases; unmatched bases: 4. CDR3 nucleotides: TGTGCCAGCAGCTATAACGGGGGGCAAGAGACCCAGTACTTC. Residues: CASSYNGGQETQYF.

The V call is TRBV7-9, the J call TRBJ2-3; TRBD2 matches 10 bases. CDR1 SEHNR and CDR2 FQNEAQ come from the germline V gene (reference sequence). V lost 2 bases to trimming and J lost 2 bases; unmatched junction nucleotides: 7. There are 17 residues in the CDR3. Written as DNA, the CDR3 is TGTGCCAGCAGCTTACTAGCGGGAGTCCTCCACACAGATACGCAGTATTTT. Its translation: CASSLLAGVLHTDTQYF. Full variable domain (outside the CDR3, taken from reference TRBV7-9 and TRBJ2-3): DTGVSQNPRHKITKRGQNVTFRCDPISEHNRLYWYRQTLGQGPEFLTYFQNEAQLEKSRLLSDRFSAERPKGSFSTLEIQRTEQGDSAMYLCASSLLAGVLHTDTQYFGPGTRLTVL.

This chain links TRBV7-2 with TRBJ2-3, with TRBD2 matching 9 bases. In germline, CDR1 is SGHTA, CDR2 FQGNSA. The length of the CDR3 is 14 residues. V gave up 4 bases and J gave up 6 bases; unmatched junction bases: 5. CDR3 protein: CASSYSGGRDTQYF. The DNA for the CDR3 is TGTGCCAGCAGCTATAGCGGGGGCCGGGATACGCAGTATTTT.

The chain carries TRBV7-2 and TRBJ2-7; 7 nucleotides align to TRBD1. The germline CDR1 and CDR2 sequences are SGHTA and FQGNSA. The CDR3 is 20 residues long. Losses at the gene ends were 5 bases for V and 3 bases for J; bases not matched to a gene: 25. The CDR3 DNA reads TGTGCCAGCAGCGACAAAACTCCGGGACAGCACAAGACGATGAACTACGAGCAGTACTTC. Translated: CASSDKTPGQHKTMNYEQYF.

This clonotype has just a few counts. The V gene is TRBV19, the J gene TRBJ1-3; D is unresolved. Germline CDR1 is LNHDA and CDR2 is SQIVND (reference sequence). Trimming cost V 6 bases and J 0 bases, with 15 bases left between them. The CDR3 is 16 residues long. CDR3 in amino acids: CASRSEDAFSGNTIYF. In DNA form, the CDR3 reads TGTGCCAGTAGGAGTGAAGACGCCTTCTCTGGAAACACCATATATTTT.

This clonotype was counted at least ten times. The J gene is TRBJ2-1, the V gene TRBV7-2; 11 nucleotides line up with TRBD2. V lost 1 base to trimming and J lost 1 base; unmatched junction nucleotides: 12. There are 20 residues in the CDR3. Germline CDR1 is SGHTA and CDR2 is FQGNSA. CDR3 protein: CASSLVGLAGGFLSYNEQFF. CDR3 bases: TGTGCCAGCAGCTTAGTCGGGCTAGCGGGAGGATTTCTTTCCTACAATGAGCAGTTCTTC.

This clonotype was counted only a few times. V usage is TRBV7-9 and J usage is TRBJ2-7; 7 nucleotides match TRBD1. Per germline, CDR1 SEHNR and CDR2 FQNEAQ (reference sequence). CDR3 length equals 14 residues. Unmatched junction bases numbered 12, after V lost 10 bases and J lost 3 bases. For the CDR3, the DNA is TGTGCCACAGCCAGGTCGACAGGGAACTACGAGCAGTACTTC. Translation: CATARSTGNYEQYF.

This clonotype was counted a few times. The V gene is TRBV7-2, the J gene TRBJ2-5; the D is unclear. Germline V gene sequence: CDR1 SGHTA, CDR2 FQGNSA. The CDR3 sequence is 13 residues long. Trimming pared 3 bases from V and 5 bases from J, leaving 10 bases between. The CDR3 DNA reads TGTGCCAGCAGCTTTTTTCTTCTTGAGACCCAGTACTTC. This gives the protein CASSFFLLETQYF.

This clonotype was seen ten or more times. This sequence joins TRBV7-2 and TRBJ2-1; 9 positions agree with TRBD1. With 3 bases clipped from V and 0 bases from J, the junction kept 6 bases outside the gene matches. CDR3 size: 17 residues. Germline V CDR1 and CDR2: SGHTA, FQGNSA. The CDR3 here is CASSFGYRGPSYNEQFF. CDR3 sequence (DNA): TGTGCCAGCAGCTTCGGCTACAGGGGGCCCTCCTACAATGAGCAGTTCTTC.

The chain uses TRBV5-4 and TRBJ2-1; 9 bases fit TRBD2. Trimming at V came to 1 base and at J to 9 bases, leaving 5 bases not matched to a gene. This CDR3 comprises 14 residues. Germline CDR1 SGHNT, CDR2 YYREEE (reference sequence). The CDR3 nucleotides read TGTGCCAGCAGCTTGTCCGGGACTAGCAGTGAGCAGTTCTTC. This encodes CASSLSGTSSEQFF.

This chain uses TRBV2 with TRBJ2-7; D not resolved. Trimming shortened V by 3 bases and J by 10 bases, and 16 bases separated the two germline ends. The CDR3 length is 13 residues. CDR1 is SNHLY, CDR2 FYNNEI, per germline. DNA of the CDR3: TGTGCCAGCAGTGAGGGGTACACAGATTCACAGTACTTC. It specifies CASSEGYTDSQYF.

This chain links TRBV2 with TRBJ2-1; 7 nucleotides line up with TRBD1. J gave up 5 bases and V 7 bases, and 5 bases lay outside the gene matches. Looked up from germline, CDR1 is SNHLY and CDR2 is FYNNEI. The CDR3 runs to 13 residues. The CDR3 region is CASNYDRDNEQFF. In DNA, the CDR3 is TGTGCCAGCAACTACGACAGGGACAATGAGCAGTTCTTC.

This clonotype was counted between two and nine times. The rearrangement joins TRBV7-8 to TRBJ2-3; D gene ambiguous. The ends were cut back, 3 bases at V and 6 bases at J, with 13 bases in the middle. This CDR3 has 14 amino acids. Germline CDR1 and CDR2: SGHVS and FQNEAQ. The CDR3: CASSFFLLEDTQYF. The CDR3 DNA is TGTGCCAGCAGCTTTTTTCTTTTGGAGGATACGCAGTATTTT.

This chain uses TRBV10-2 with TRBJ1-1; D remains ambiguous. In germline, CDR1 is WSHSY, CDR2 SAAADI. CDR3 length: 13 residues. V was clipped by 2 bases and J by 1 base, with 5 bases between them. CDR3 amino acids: CASSEMANTEAFF. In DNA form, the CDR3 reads TGCGCCAGCAGTGAGATGGCGAACACTGAAGCTTTCTTT.

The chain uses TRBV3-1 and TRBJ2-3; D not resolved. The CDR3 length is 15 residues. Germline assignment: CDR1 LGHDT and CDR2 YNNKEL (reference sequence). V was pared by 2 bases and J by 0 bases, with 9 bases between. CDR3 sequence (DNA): TGTGCCAGCAGCCAAAAAGAGAGAAGCACAGATACGCAGTATTTT. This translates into CASSQKERSTDTQYF.

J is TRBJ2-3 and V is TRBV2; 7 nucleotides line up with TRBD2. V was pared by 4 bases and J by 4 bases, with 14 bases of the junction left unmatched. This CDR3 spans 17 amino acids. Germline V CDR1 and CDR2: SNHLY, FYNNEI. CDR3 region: CASSVRGSRTHADTQYF. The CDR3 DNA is TGTGCCAGCAGTGTACGCGGGAGCCGCACACACGCAGATACGCAGTATTTT.

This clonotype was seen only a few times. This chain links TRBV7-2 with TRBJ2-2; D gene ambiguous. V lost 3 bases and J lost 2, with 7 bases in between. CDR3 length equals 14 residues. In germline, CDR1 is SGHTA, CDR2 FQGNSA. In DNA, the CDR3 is TGTGCCAGCAGCTTGGTTAAAAACACCGGGGAGCTGTTTTTT. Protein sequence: CASSLVKNTGELFF.

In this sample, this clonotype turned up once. The CDR3 spells CASSEGVRGGTKNIQYF. In DNA, the CDR3 is TGTGCCAGCAGTGAGGGTGTAAGGGGTGGTACCAAAAACATTCAGTACTTC. This sequence joins TRBV2 and TRBJ2-4; maybe TRBD1 (5 bases). V was cut by 3 bases and J by 2 bases, with 17 bases left in between. CDR3 length: 17 residues. The V gene's germline CDR1 is SNHLY and CDR2 FYNNEI.

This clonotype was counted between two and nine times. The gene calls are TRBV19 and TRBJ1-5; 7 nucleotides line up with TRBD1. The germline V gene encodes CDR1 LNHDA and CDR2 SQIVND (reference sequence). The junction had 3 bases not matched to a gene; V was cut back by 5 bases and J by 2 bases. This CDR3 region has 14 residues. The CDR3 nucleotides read TGTGCCAGTAGTGCAGGGGGTCGCAATCAGCCCCAGCATTTT. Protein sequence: CASSAGGRNQPQHF.

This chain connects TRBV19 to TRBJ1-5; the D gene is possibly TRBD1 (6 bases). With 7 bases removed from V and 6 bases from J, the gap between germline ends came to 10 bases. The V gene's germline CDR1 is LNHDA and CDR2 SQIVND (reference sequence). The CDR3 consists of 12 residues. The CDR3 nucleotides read TGTGCCAGTAAGGGGGGCGGTCAGCCCCAGCATTTT. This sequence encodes CASKGGGQPQHF. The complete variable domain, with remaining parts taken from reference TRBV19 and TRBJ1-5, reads DGGITQSPKYLFRKEGQNVTLSCEQNLNHDAMYWYRQDPGQGLRLIYYSQIVNDFQKGDIAEGYSVSREKKESFPLTVTSAQKNPTAFYLCASKGGGQPQHFGDGTRLSIL.

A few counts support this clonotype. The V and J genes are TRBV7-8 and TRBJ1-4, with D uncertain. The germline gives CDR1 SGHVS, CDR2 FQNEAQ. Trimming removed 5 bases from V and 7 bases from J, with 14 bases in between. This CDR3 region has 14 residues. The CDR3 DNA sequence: TGTGCCAGCAGCGTCACAGCTTTTCGTGAAAAACTGTTTTTT. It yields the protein CASSVTAFREKLFF.

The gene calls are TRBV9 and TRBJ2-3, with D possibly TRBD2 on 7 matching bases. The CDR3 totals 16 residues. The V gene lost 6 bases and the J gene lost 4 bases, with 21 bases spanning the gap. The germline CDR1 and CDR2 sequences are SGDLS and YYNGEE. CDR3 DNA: TGTGCCAGCAACGCATCTCCACAGGGAGGGTCAGATACGCAGTATTTT. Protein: CASNASPQGGSDTQYF.